This is a list of T cell receptor beta chains from one sample in a study of cytomegalovirus exposure and HLA in healthy donors. Sequencing was performed with immunoSEQ multiplex PCR; in TCRdb, only in-frame clones are kept and a portion is missing. Among more than 80,000 clones listed, less than 85% were seen once. The specimen sequenced was PBMCs. The receptor source for this set is a man aged 55 to 70 in good health and CMV-seronegative. CDR3s include the opening cysteine and the closing phenylalanine or tryptophan. Fields, in order: clone size, V gene, D gene, J gene, CDR3 DNA, CDR3 protein. A D gene is named only where the DNA matches it firmly. The size field is filled for only some rows; it gives once, few, many or a size class.

NA	TRBV6-5	NA	TRBJ2-7	TGTGCCAGCAGTTACTCGGGAGACGGAACTGCTCTCGAGCAGTACTTC	CASSYSGDGTALEQYF
NA	TRBV19	TRBD2	TRBJ2-2	TGTGCCAGTAGTATTTGGTCCGGACTAGCGGGGGGGCAGACCGGGGAGCTGTTTTTT	CASSIWSGLAGGQTGELFF
NA	TRBV18	TRBD1	TRBJ1-3	TGTGCCAGCTCACTAACAGGGGACGGTGGAAACACCATATATTTT	CASSLTGDGGNTIYF
few	TRBV30	NA	TRBJ2-7	TGTGCCTGGAGCAAACTGGCCGGGGGAAGGGGCGAGCAGTACTTC	CAWSKLAGGRGEQYF
NA	TRBV30	NA	TRBJ1-1	TGTGCCTGGAGTGTATGGCAGGACACTGAAGCTTTCTTT	CAWSVWQDTEAFF
NA	TRBV5-1	TRBD2	TRBJ2-4	TGCGCCAGCAGCTCTAGCGGGAGTGCCAAAAACATTCAGTACTTC	CASSSSGSAKNIQYF
NA	TRBV5-1	TRBD2	TRBJ2-7	TGCGCCAGCAGCTTCGGGACTAGTATTCACGAGCAGTACTTC	CASSFGTSIHEQYF
NA	TRBV5-6	TRBD2	TRBJ2-5	TGTGCCAGCAGCCCGGGGCAGCGGGGGTTGGAGACCCAGTACTTC	CASSPGQRGLETQYF
NA	TRBV6-1	NA	TRBJ2-7	TGTGCCAGCAGTGAATGGGGCAGGGGCGACGAGCAGTACTTC	CASSEWGRGDEQYF
few	TRBV7-3	TRBD2	TRBJ2-1	TGTGCCAGCAGCCCTGGCCCTCTTAGCGGGAAGCAAAATGAGCAGTTCTTC	CASSPGPLSGKQNEQFF
NA	TRBV6-6	TRBD2	TRBJ2-1	TGTGCCAGCAGTTACTCAGGCGGGGGACCCTACAATGAGCAGTTCTTC	CASSYSGGGPYNEQFF
NA	TRBV5-4	TRBD1	TRBJ1-2	TGTGCCAGCAGCTCCGGACAGGCTTTCGTAGACTATGGCTACACCTTC	CASSSGQAFVDYGYTF
few	TRBV19	NA	TRBJ1-2	TGTGCCAGTAGTATTGTATTGGCAGCCGTACAGCATGGCTACACCTTC	CASSIVLAAVQHGYTF
NA	TRBV30	TRBD1	TRBJ2-1	TGTGCCTGGGAAACCCAGGGGGCAGGAAGGATCAATGAGCAGTTCTTC	CAWETQGAGRINEQFF
NA	TRBV9	TRBD1	TRBJ2-5	TGTGCCAGCAGCGTGACCCCCGGGGACAGGAGGACCCAGTACTTC	CASSVTPGDRRTQYF
NA	TRBV30	NA	TRBJ1-5	TGTGCCTGGAGTAAGGACAGACCCAATCAGCCCCAGCATTTT	CAWSKDRPNQPQHF
NA	TRBV5-1	TRBD2	TRBJ2-7	TGCGCCAGCAGCTCCGGGACTAGCGGAGAATACGAGCAGTACTTC	CASSSGTSGEYEQYF
NA	TRBV15	NA	TRBJ2-7	TGTGCCACCAGCAAAGACAGGAATCAGGGCGAGCAGTACTTC	CATSKDRNQGEQYF
NA	TRBV5-1	NA	TRBJ1-2	TGCGCCAGCAGCTTGGAGGGCAGGACGGGGATTGGAAACTATGGCTACACCTTC	CASSLEGRTGIGNYGYTF
few	TRBV5-5	NA	TRBJ2-7	TGTGCCAGCAGCTCGCCGACAGGATGGGACGAGCAGTACTTC	CASSSPTGWDEQYF
NA	TRBV9	TRBD1	TRBJ1-2	TGTGCCAGCAGCGTAGCACAGGGGGCGGATGGCTACACCTTC	CASSVAQGADGYTF
NA	TRBV6-6	TRBD1	TRBJ1-2	TGTGCCAGCAGTCCTGACAGGGAATTCGGTGGCTACACCTTC	CASSPDREFGGYTF
NA	TRBV7-8	NA	TRBJ2-1	TGTGCCAGCAGCTTAACCCAGGGGCCTTTCAATGAGCAGTTCTTC	CASSLTQGPFNEQFF
NA	TRBV30	NA	TRBJ1-2	TGTGCCTGGAGTGTTGGGGCAGGGGCTGGCACGTATGGCTACACCTTC	CAWSVGAGAGTYGYTF
NA	TRBV18	TRBD1	TRBJ2-5	TGTGCCAGCTCACCGCCCACGACAGGGGGCTGGGAGACCCAGTACTTC	CASSPPTTGGWETQYF
NA	TRBV2	NA	TRBJ1-5	TGTGCCAGCAGTGGTGGAGTAGGCAATCAGCCCCAGCATTTT	CASSGGVGNQPQHF
NA	TRBV5-1	TRBD2	TRBJ2-7	TGCGCCAGCAGCCTCGGGACTAGCGGAGCCTACGAGCAGTACTTC	CASSLGTSGAYEQYF
NA	TRBV6-1	NA	TRBJ2-7	TGTGCCAGCAGTGAAAGCCCGGACAATCTTGACGAGCAGTACTTC	CASSESPDNLDEQYF
NA	TRBV25-1	TRBD1	TRBJ1-2	TGTGCCAGCAGTGCCCAGACAGGGATCCCCTATGGCTACACCTTC	CASSAQTGIPYGYTF
NA	TRBV4-1	NA	TRBJ2-3	TGCGCCAGCAGCCAAATGGCTTGGGGCGGGAAAGATACGCAGTATTTT	CASSQMAWGGKDTQYF
NA	TRBV9	NA	TRBJ2-5	TGTGCCAGCAGCGCCCCCCCGGGGGCAGGGGGGGAGACCCAGTACTTC	CASSAPPGAGGETQYF
NA	TRBV11-2	TRBD2	TRBJ2-5	TGTGCCAGCAGCTTAGATCGGAGTTTGACTAGCGGGGGAGAGACCCAGTACTTC	CASSLDRSLTSGGETQYF
NA	TRBV6-5	NA	TRBJ1-3	TGTGCCAGCAGTTACAAGGGAGCGGAGAACACCATATATTTT	CASSYKGAENTIYF
NA	TRBV4-1	TRBD2	TRBJ2-2	TGCGCCAGCAGCCCGTCCCCTCTAGCGGGGGGGCCGGGTACCGGGGAGCTGTTTTTT	CASSPSPLAGGPGTGELFF
NA	TRBV19	NA	TRBJ2-7	TGTGCCAGTAGTCGAACAGGGGCAGGGGGGGAGCAGTACTTC	CASSRTGAGGEQYF
many	TRBV7-9	NA	TRBJ1-3	TGTGCCAGCAGCCCAACAGGGTCACCTGGAAACACCATATATTTT	CASSPTGSPGNTIYF
NA	TRBV5-1	NA	TRBJ2-7	TGCGCCAGCAGCTCAGGGGACAAGGGTAACTACGAGCAGTACTTC	CASSSGDKGNYEQYF
once	TRBV5-1	TRBD2	TRBJ2-5	TGCGCCAGCAGCTTGGAAGCTAGCGGGGCCCAAGAGACCCAGTACTTC	CASSLEASGAQETQYF
NA	TRBV7-8	TRBD2	TRBJ2-2	TGTGCCAGCAGCTTCGGGACTAGCGGGGTGCTCACCGGGGAGCTGTTTTTT	CASSFGTSGVLTGELFF
few	TRBV4-3	NA	TRBJ1-5	TGCGCCAGCAGCCCCCTGGAGGGCCCCCAGCATTTT	CASSPLEGPQHF
NA	TRBV18	TRBD1	TRBJ2-7	TGTGCCAGCTCCGGGCAGGGGGCACACGAGCAGTACTTC	CASSGQGAHEQYF
NA	TRBV5-1	TRBD2	TRBJ2-7	TGCGCCAGCAGCTTACAGGCGGGGGAGACCTACGAGCAGTACTTC	CASSLQAGETYEQYF
NA	TRBV5-3	TRBD2	TRBJ2-3	TGTGCCAGAAGCCGCCAGACTAGCGGGGGGATAACAGATACGCAGTATTTT	CARSRQTSGGITDTQYF
NA	TRBV5-1	TRBD2	TRBJ2-3	TGCGCCAGCAGCGTTTCTCCGCGGGGGGGCCGGACAGATACGCAGTATTTT	CASSVSPRGGRTDTQYF
once	TRBV6-5	NA	TRBJ1-5	TGTGCCAGCAGCCCCGACAGGACTCAGCCCCAGCATTTT	CASSPDRTQPQHF
many	TRBV27	NA	TRBJ1-1	TGTGCCAGCAGTTTATCGAGCAGGGGTAACACTGAAGCTTTCTTT	CASSLSSRGNTEAFF
NA	TRBV6-1	NA	TRBJ2-1	TGTGCCAGCAATCAGGGAAGCTCCTACAATGAGCAGTTCTTC	CASNQGSSYNEQFF
NA	TRBV5-1	TRBD1	TRBJ1-2	TGCGCCAGCAGCTTGGCCAACAGGGGGGTCTATGGCTACACCTTC	CASSLANRGVYGYTF
NA	TRBV7-3	TRBD2	TRBJ2-3	TGTGCCAGCAGCCGTATGAACGGGGGGACAGATACGCAGTATTTT	CASSRMNGGTDTQYF
NA	TRBV7-9	NA	TRBJ2-4	TGTGCCAGCAGCTTAGTACAGAGCAAAAACATTCAGTACTTC	CASSLVQSKNIQYF
few	TRBV4-1	TRBD2	TRBJ2-7	TGCGCCAGCAGCCAAGGACCAGGACTAGCGGGGGAATACGAGCAGTACTTC	CASSQGPGLAGEYEQYF